This is a list of T cell receptor beta chains from one sample in a study of blood T cell repertoires in COVID-19. TCRdb keeps only in-frame clones here, not all; method: immunoSEQ multiplex PCR. Of over 200,000 clones listed, about nine tenths are singletons. The specimen was peripheral blood. The source is a man aged 25 to 40 with COVID-19, enrolled during active disease. Both conserved end residues are part of each CDR3. Fields, in order: V gene, D gene, J gene, clone size, CDR3 protein, CDR3 DNA. D genes are given only for firm matches. The size of a clone is reported for some rows only, either as once, few or many, or as a class for expanded clones.

v_call: TRBV10-3
d_call: .
j_call: TRBJ1-3
clone_size: .
cdr3_aa: CAISEGGGSGNTIYF
cdr3_nt: TGTGCCATCAGTGAGGGAGGCGGCTCTGGAAACACCATATATTTT

v_call: TRBV24-1
d_call: .
j_call: TRBJ2-2
clone_size: .
cdr3_aa: CATSDLYRPGELFF
cdr3_nt: TGTGCCACCAGTGATTTGTACAGGCCCGGGGAGCTGTTTTTT

v_call: TRBV11-2
d_call: TRBD1
j_call: TRBJ1-1
clone_size: .
cdr3_aa: CASRRTQGGVDTEAFF
cdr3_nt: TGTGCCAGCAGGCGGACACAGGGGGGGGTTGACACTGAAGCTTTCTTT

v_call: TRBV28
d_call: .
j_call: TRBJ1-5
clone_size: .
cdr3_aa: CASSSTPRSNQPQHF
cdr3_nt: TGTGCCAGCAGTTCCACCCCGCGAAGCAATCAGCCCCAGCATTTT

v_call: TRBV5-4
d_call: .
j_call: TRBJ2-7
clone_size: .
cdr3_aa: CASSLGLATYEQYF
cdr3_nt: TGTGCCAGCAGCTTGGGGCTAGCCACCTACGAGCAGTACTTC

v_call: TRBV24-1
d_call: TRBD1
j_call: TRBJ2-1
clone_size: .
cdr3_aa: CATSDRTGGYNEQFF
cdr3_nt: TGTGCCACCAGTGATCGGACAGGGGGCTACAATGAGCAGTTCTTC

v_call: TRBV10-1
d_call: TRBD2
j_call: TRBJ2-7
clone_size: .
cdr3_aa: CARRLAGQNYEQYF
cdr3_nt: TGCGCCAGGCGACTAGCGGGACAAAACTACGAGCAGTACTTC

v_call: TRBV9
d_call: .
j_call: TRBJ2-1
clone_size: .
cdr3_aa: CASSEQGLYNEQFF
cdr3_nt: TGTGCCAGCAGCGAGCAGGGTCTCTACAATGAGCAGTTCTTC

v_call: TRBV4-3
d_call: .
j_call: TRBJ2-7
clone_size: .
cdr3_aa: CASSQATGRGYEQYF
cdr3_nt: TGCGCCAGCAGCCAAGCTACAGGCAGGGGCTACGAGCAGTACTTC

v_call: TRBV5-1
d_call: .
j_call: TRBJ1-2
clone_size: .
cdr3_aa: CASSLGAVSYGYTF
cdr3_nt: TGCGCCAGCAGCTTGGGGGCAGTAAGCTATGGCTACACCTTC

v_call: TRBV7-2
d_call: TRBD2
j_call: TRBJ2-3
clone_size: .
cdr3_aa: CASSRTSGSGVDTQYF
cdr3_nt: TGTGCCAGCAGCCGGACTAGCGGGAGTGGGGTGGATACGCAGTATTTT

v_call: TRBV4-1
d_call: .
j_call: TRBJ1-1
clone_size: once
cdr3_aa: CASSQTLGQGLTEAFF
cdr3_nt: TGCGCCAGCAGCCAAACCCTGGGGCAGGGTTTGACTGAAGCTTTCTTT

v_call: TRBV15
d_call: .
j_call: TRBJ2-1
clone_size: .
cdr3_aa: CATSRDRGSTLSSYNEQFF
cdr3_nt: TGTGCCACCAGCAGAGATAGGGGGAGTACGTTAAGCTCCTACAATGAGCAGTTCTTC

v_call: TRBV24-1
d_call: .
j_call: TRBJ2-7
clone_size: .
cdr3_aa: CASQGNQKVWTYEQYF
cdr3_nt: TGTGCCTCCCAGGGGAACCAGAAGGTGTGGACCTACGAGCAGTACTTC

v_call: TRBV5-8
d_call: .
j_call: TRBJ2-3
clone_size: .
cdr3_aa: CASSLGLTTDTQYF
cdr3_nt: TGTGCCAGCAGCTTGGGACTTACCACAGATACGCAGTATTTT

v_call: TRBV28
d_call: .
j_call: TRBJ1-2
clone_size: .
cdr3_aa: CASSLLGGGYGYTF
cdr3_nt: TGTGCCAGCAGTTTATTAGGGGGTGGCTATGGCTACACCTTC

v_call: TRBV28
d_call: .
j_call: TRBJ1-1
clone_size: .
cdr3_aa: CASATALNTEAFF
cdr3_nt: TGTGCCAGCGCGACAGCGTTGAACACTGAAGCTTTCTTT

v_call: TRBV29-1
d_call: .
j_call: TRBJ1-2
clone_size: .
cdr3_aa: CSVEGGVETYGYTF
cdr3_nt: TGCAGCGTTGAGGGGGGGGTTGAGACCTATGGCTACACCTTC

v_call: TRBV6-4
d_call: .
j_call: TRBJ1-1
clone_size: .
cdr3_aa: CASSPHPQGNTEAFF
cdr3_nt: TGTGCCAGCAGTCCCCATCCACAGGGGAACACTGAAGCTTTCTTT

v_call: TRBV7-2
d_call: .
j_call: TRBJ1-2
clone_size: .
cdr3_aa: CASSPIPGPYGYTF
cdr3_nt: TGTGCCAGCAGCCCCATCCCAGGGCCCTATGGCTACACCTTC

v_call: TRBV6-5
d_call: .
j_call: TRBJ1-5
clone_size: .
cdr3_aa: CASGGFLQPQHF
cdr3_nt: TGTGCCAGCGGGGGGTTTCTTCAGCCCCAGCATTTT

v_call: TRBV11-3
d_call: .
j_call: TRBJ1-2
clone_size: .
cdr3_aa: CASSLGSGYGYTF
cdr3_nt: TGTGCCAGCAGCTTAGGGAGCGGCTATGGCTACACCTTC

v_call: TRBV7-2
d_call: TRBD1
j_call: TRBJ2-1
clone_size: .
cdr3_aa: CASSLITTGGKNNEQFF
cdr3_nt: TGTGCCAGCAGCCTAATCACGACAGGGGGGAAGAACAATGAGCAGTTCTTC

v_call: TRBV6-1
d_call: .
j_call: TRBJ2-7
clone_size: few
cdr3_aa: CASSEGGFSYEQYF
cdr3_nt: TGTGCCAGCAGTGAAGGAGGGTTCTCCTACGAGCAGTACTTC

v_call: TRBV7-3
d_call: TRBD1
j_call: TRBJ1-2
clone_size: .
cdr3_aa: CASSTATGTGGYTF
cdr3_nt: TGTGCCAGCAGCACCGCGACAGGGACGGGGGGCTACACCTTC

v_call: TRBV5-1
d_call: .
j_call: TRBJ2-3
clone_size: .
cdr3_aa: CASSLDGGPARAQYF
cdr3_nt: TGCGCCAGCAGCTTGGATGGGGGCCCCGCCAGGGCGCAGTATTTT

v_call: TRBV11-1
d_call: TRBD1
j_call: TRBJ1-2
clone_size: few
cdr3_aa: CASSLERGGDGYTF
cdr3_nt: TGTGCCAGCAGCTTAGAACGAGGGGGCGACGGCTACACCTTC

v_call: TRBV28
d_call: .
j_call: TRBJ1-2
clone_size: .
cdr3_aa: CASSRGLISYGYTF
cdr3_nt: TGTGCCAGCAGTCGAGGACTGATAAGCTATGGCTACACCTTC

v_call: TRBV6-2/TRBV6-3
d_call: TRBD1
j_call: TRBJ1-1
clone_size: .
cdr3_aa: CASSRDRGNTEAFF
cdr3_nt: TGTGCCAGCAGTCGGGACAGGGGGAACACTGAAGCTTTCTTT

v_call: TRBV12-5
d_call: .
j_call: TRBJ1-2
clone_size: .
cdr3_aa: CAGGKRDGYTF
cdr3_nt: TGTGCCGGGGGGAAGAGGGATGGCTACACCTTC

v_call: TRBV11-3
d_call: TRBD1
j_call: TRBJ2-7
clone_size: .
cdr3_aa: CASSQGTGGLYEQYF
cdr3_nt: TGTGCCAGCAGCCAGGGGACAGGGGGTCTCTACGAGCAGTACTTC

v_call: TRBV11-2
d_call: TRBD1
j_call: TRBJ2-7
clone_size: .
cdr3_aa: CASSSVQGATYEQYF
cdr3_nt: TGTGCCAGCAGCTCGGTACAGGGGGCGACCTACGAGCAGTACTTC

v_call: TRBV24-1
d_call: .
j_call: TRBJ2-7
clone_size: .
cdr3_aa: CATSDPRRDSYEQYF
cdr3_nt: TGTGCCACCAGTGATCCTCGACGGGACTCCTACGAGCAGTACTTC

v_call: TRBV3-1/TRBV3-2
d_call: .
j_call: TRBJ2-1
clone_size: .
cdr3_aa: CASSPDRYSSYNEQFF
cdr3_nt: TGTGCCAGCAGCCCCGACAGGTACTCCTCTTACAATGAGCAGTTCTTC

v_call: TRBV4-3
d_call: TRBD1
j_call: TRBJ2-7
clone_size: .
cdr3_aa: CASSQGPGQIFYEQYF
cdr3_nt: TGCGCCAGCAGCCAAGGCCCGGGACAGATTTTCTACGAGCAGTACTTC

v_call: TRBV28
d_call: TRBD1
j_call: TRBJ1-1
clone_size: once
cdr3_aa: CASRLLGQLNTEAFF
cdr3_nt: TGTGCCAGCAGGCTCCTGGGACAGCTGAACACTGAAGCTTTCTTT

v_call: TRBV6-5
d_call: TRBD1
j_call: TRBJ1-5
clone_size: .
cdr3_aa: CASRNRQGPNQPQHF
cdr3_nt: TGTGCCAGCAGAAACCGACAGGGACCCAATCAGCCCCAGCATTTT

v_call: TRBV5-4
d_call: .
j_call: TRBJ2-1
clone_size: .
cdr3_aa: CASSSYNEQFF
cdr3_nt: TGTGCCAGCAGCTCATACAATGAGCAGTTCTTC

v_call: TRBV9
d_call: TRBD2
j_call: TRBJ2-7
clone_size: .
cdr3_aa: CASSSKGGLAYEQYF
cdr3_nt: TGTGCCAGCAGCTCCAAGGGGGGACTAGCCTACGAGCAGTACTTC

v_call: TRBV18
d_call: .
j_call: TRBJ2-1
clone_size: .
cdr3_aa: CASSPPAYGSNNEQFF
cdr3_nt: TGTGCCAGCTCACCCCCAGCCTACGGGTCCAACAATGAGCAGTTCTTC

v_call: TRBV7-8
d_call: .
j_call: TRBJ2-7
clone_size: .
cdr3_aa: CASSYARVYEQYF
cdr3_nt: TGTGCCAGCAGCTACGCCAGGGTATACGAGCAGTACTTC

v_call: TRBV6-5
d_call: .
j_call: TRBJ2-1
clone_size: .
cdr3_aa: CASSYLSAQFF
cdr3_nt: TGTGCCAGCAGTTATCTGAGCGCGCAGTTCTTC

v_call: TRBV9
d_call: .
j_call: TRBJ1-5
clone_size: .
cdr3_aa: CASSVAWEGQPQHF
cdr3_nt: TGTGCCAGCAGCGTGGCCTGGGAGGGTCAGCCCCAGCATTTT

v_call: TRBV7-2
d_call: .
j_call: TRBJ2-5
clone_size: few
cdr3_aa: CASSEGETQYF
cdr3_nt: TGTGCCAGCAGCGAGGGAGAGACCCAGTACTTC

v_call: TRBV7-9
d_call: TRBD2
j_call: TRBJ2-1
clone_size: .
cdr3_aa: CASSHLQREVFNEQFF
cdr3_nt: TGTGCCAGCAGCCACCTTCAGCGGGAGGTATTCAATGAGCAGTTCTTC

v_call: TRBV11-2
d_call: .
j_call: TRBJ1-2
clone_size: .
cdr3_aa: CASSQEAGGVGYTF
cdr3_nt: TGTGCCAGCAGCCAAGAGGCGGGCGGAGTGGGCTACACCTTC

v_call: TRBV9
d_call: .
j_call: TRBJ2-6
clone_size: .
cdr3_aa: CASSVTGSGANVLTF
cdr3_nt: TGTGCCAGCAGCGTAACGGGGTCTGGGGCCAACGTCCTGACTTTC

v_call: TRBV18
d_call: TRBD1
j_call: TRBJ1-6
clone_size: few
cdr3_aa: CASSPSVGQTNSPLHF
cdr3_nt: TGTGCCAGCTCACCAAGCGTGGGACAGACGAATTCACCCCTCCACTTT

v_call: TRBV19
d_call: .
j_call: TRBJ1-2
clone_size: .
cdr3_aa: CASSTSLQGWNYGYTF
cdr3_nt: TGTGCCAGTAGTACCTCGTTACAGGGATGGAACTATGGCTACACCTTC

v_call: TRBV5-1
d_call: .
j_call: TRBJ1-6
clone_size: .
cdr3_aa: CASSLEGPYNSPLHF
cdr3_nt: TGCGCCAGCAGCTTGGAGGGGCCCTATAATTCACCCCTCCACTTT

v_call: TRBV4-3
d_call: TRBD1
j_call: TRBJ2-7
clone_size: .
cdr3_aa: CASSSGQGTYEQYF
cdr3_nt: TGCGCCAGCAGCTCCGGACAGGGAACCTACGAGCAGTACTTC

v_call: TRBV19
d_call: .
j_call: TRBJ1-1
clone_size: .
cdr3_aa: CASSIIGTPLDPEAFF
cdr3_nt: TGTGCCAGTAGTATAATCGGGACTCCGTTGGATCCTGAAGCTTTCTTT

v_call: TRBV29-1
d_call: TRBD1
j_call: TRBJ2-7
clone_size: .
cdr3_aa: CSVAPGQGLHEQYF
cdr3_nt: TGCAGCGTTGCCCCGGGACAGGGACTTCACGAGCAGTACTTC